These 3 T cell receptor beta chains were all obtained from the same sample, sequenced in a study of T cell responses to AZD1222 COVID-19 vaccine. Profiled with immunoSEQ multiplex PCR; TCRdb holds only in-frame clones, not every one. Of 120,000 or so clones detected, about nine tenths appear once; the ten largest clones hold 1.3% to 1.5%. Sequenced here: peripheral blood, sampled on day 0 of AZD1222 vaccination. All receptors come from an adult in good health.

This chain uses TRBV7-8 with TRBJ2-7, with TRBD1 identical over 7 bases. The CDR3 is made up of 14 amino acids. The V and J ends lost 5 bases and 2 bases, in that order; junction bases with no gene match: 6. CDR1 and CDR2 (germline): SGHVS, FQNEAQ. CDR3 residues: CASSLWTGTYEQYF. The CDR3 DNA reads TGTGCCAGCAGCCTATGGACAGGAACCTACGAGCAGTACTTC.

This clone was counted once. This chain connects TRBV4-1 to TRBJ2-5; 8 bases match TRBD1. Germline CDR1 is MGHRA and CDR2 is YSYEKL. The CDR3 runs to 15 residues. V dropped 1 base and J dropped 5; count of bases not matched to a gene: 6. The CDR3 here is CASSQGWTGMETQYF. The CDR3 DNA reads as TGCGCCAGCAGCCAAGGATGGACAGGGATGGAGACCCAGTACTTC.

This chain uses TRBV2 with TRBJ2-3; D gene uncertain. This CDR3 spans 13 amino acids. Deletions cut 5 bases from V and 4 bases from J, with 10 bases between. Per the germline V gene, CDR1 is SNHLY and CDR2 is FYNNEI. CDR3 sequence: CASSLGNADTQYF. The CDR3 DNA reads as TGTGCCAGCAGTCTGGGGAACGCAGATACGCAGTATTTT.